This T cell receptor beta chain originates from a study of graft-versus-host responses after intestinal transplantation. Overall study: Recipients had transplants, and these were multivisceral, liver-intestinal, or isolated intestinal. Every one of the recipients received anti-thymocyte globulin induction and afterwards took tacrolimus and steroids for roughly 3 years.

Generated by immunoSEQ multiplex PCR, the TCRdb table keeps only in-frame clones and is missing some. The sample has more than 15,000 clones, roughly three quarters seen once. Study-wide results and limits: Researchers found GvH clones in recipient marrow, and some showed up first in ileum or blood. Circulating GvH clone levels at their peak were associated with HvG declines (early post-transplant).

Lamina propria and intraepithelial lymphocytes were released by processing graft tissue. V lost 6 bases and J 0 bases, leaving 14 bases between the germline ends. CDR3 length equals 15 residues. CDR1 and CDR2 (germline): SNHLY, FYNNEI. Note on this clone: Its cognate antigen is unknown.

This sequence joins TRBV2 and TRBJ2-5; D is perhaps TRBD1 (6 bases). The input for sequencing was ileum tissue, taken approximately 61 weeks after intestinal transplant. The receptor's source is a human patient who received an intestinal transplant, so some T cells may come from the graft donor. The CDR3, as DNA: TGTGCCAGCAGGCCCGAACAGGGATACCAAGAGACCCAGTACTTC. Amino acid sequence: CASRPEQGYQETQYF.